The T cell receptor beta chain described here comes from a study of CD8 T cells in Susac syndrome. As for the study in general: Patients with Susac syndrome were therapy-naive, taking corticosteroids, with some also receiving intravenous immunoglobulin, or taking intravenous immunoglobulin alone at the time their blood was drawn.

The germline V and J ends were trimmed by 4 bases and 4 bases, with 13 bases remaining between them. The CDR3 length is 14 residues. About this clonotype itself: As yet, its antigen is unknown.

RNA, at about 0.45 to 1 ug, was reverse transcribed with random hexamers. The immunoSEQ assay covered 54 Vbeta and 13 Jbeta segments for CDR3. TCRdb independently ran MiXCR on the immunoSEQ multiplex PCR reads; one entry per CDR3 protein. This sample has roughly 190,000 distinct CDR3 sequences; 90% to 97% occur once, and the top ten carry 0.098%. Study-level findings and limits: It was acknowledged by the study that relatively few individuals were included in its TCR sequencing and HLA analysis.

The rearrangement joins TRBV12-3 or TRBV12-4 to TRBJ1-2, with D maybe TRBD1 (5 bases). The sequence was obtained from a human donor with Susac syndrome. The sample consisted of CD4+ T cells from PBMCs. The CDR3: CASSSTAEGYGYTF. The CDR3 nucleotides are TGTGCCAGCAGTTCGACAGCTGAGGGCTATGGCTACACCTTC.